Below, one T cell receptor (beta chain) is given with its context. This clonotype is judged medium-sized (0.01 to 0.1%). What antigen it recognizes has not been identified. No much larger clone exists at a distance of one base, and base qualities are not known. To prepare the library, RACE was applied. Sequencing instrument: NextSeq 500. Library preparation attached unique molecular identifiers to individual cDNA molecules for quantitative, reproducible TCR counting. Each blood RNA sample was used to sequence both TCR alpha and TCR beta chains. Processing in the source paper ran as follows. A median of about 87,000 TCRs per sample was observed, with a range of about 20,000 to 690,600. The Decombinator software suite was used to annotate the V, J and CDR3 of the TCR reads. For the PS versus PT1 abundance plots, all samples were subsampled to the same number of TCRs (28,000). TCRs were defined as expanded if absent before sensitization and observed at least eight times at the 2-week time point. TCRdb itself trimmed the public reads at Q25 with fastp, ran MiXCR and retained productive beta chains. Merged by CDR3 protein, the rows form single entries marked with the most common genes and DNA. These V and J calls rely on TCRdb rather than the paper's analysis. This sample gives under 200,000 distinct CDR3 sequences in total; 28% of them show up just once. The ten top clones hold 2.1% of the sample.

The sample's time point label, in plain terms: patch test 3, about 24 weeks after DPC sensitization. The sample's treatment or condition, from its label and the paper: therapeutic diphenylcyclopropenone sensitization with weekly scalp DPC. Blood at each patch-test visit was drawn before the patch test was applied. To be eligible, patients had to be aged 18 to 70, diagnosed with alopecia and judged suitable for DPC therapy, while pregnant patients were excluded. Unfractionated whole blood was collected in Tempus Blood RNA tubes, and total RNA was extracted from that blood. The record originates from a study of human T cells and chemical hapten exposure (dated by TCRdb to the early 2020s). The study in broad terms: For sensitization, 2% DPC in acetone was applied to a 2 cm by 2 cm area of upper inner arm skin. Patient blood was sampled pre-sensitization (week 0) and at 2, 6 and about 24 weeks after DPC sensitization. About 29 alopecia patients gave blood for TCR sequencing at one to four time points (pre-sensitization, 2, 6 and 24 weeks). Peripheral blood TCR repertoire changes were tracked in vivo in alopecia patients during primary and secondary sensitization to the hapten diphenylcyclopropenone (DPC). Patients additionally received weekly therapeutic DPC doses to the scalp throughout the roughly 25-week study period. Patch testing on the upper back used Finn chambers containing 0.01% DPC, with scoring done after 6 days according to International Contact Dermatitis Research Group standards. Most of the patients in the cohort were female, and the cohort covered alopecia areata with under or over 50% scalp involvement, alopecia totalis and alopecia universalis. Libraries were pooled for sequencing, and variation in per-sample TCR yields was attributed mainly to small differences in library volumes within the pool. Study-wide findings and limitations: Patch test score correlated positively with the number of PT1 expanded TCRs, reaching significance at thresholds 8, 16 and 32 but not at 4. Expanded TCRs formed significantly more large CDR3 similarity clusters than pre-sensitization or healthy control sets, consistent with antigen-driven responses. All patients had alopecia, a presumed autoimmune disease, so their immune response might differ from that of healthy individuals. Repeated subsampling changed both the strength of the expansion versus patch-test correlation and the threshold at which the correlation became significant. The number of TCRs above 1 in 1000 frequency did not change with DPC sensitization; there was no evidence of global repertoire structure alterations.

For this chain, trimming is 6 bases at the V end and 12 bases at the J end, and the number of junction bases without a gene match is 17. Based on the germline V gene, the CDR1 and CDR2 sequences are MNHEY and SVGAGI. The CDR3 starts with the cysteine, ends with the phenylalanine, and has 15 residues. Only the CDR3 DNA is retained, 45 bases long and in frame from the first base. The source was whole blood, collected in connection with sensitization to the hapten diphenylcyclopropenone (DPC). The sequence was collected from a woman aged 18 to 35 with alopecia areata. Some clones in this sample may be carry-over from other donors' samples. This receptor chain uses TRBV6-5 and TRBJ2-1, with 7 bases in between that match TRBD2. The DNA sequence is TGTGCCAGCAGAGCTTTAGCGGGTCAAGTTCGTTTGCAGTTCTTC. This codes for CASRALAGQVRLQFF.